The 15 T cell receptor beta chains below all came from one sample that was sequenced in a study of OX40 agonist ivuxolimab in advanced cancers. The table came from immunoSEQ multiplex PCR; TCRdb's copy has only in-frame clones and leaves some out. The sample contains fewer than 80,000 clones, around 85% of which appear only once. The sample consisted of CD4+ or CD8+ T cells sorted from blood, taken in a trial of the OX40 agonist ivuxolimab. The receptors stem from an adult with an advanced solid tumor such as melanoma, head and neck, liver or kidney cancer.

This clone occurred a few times. The V and J genes are TRBV11-2 and TRBJ2-7, with 11 bases aligning to TRBD2. V lost 11 bases to trimming and J lost 7 bases; unmatched junction nucleotides: 13. Looked up from germline, CDR1 is SGHAT and CDR2 is FQNNGV. The CDR3 length is 14 residues. CDR3 sequence: CASAPTSGSLEQYF. CDR3 in DNA: TGTGCCTCCGCCCCCACTAGCGGGAGTCTGGAGCAGTACTTC.

This sequence joins TRBV27 and TRBJ2-2; the D gene is possibly TRBD2 (6 bases). Per the germline V gene, CDR1 is MNHEY and CDR2 is SMNVEV (reference sequence). The length of the CDR3 is 15 residues. Trimming left V 7 bases short and J 5 bases short, with 17 bases between. The CDR3 DNA reads as TGTGCCAGCAAGGCGAGGAGGGGTGGGACCGGGGAGCTGTTTTTT. Encoded protein: CASKARRGGTGELFF.

On this clone: The sample contains more than one DNA sequence encoding this CDR3. The chain is built from TRBV4-1 and TRBJ1-1; D remains ambiguous. This CDR3 comprises 13 residues. Trimming left V 4 bases short and J 4 bases short, with 10 bases between. Germline loops: CDR1 MGHRA, CDR2 YSYEKL. CDR3 nucleotides: TGCGCCAGCAGCCCAAGGGAGGTCACTGAAGCTTTCTTT. Translating it yields CASSPREVTEAFF.

The CDR3 sequence is CASSGRSQGRVSYEQYF. The CDR3 DNA is TGTGCCAGCAGCGGAAGGAGTCAGGGGAGGGTATCCTACGAGCAGTACTTC. The rearrangement uses TRBV11-3 and TRBJ2-7, with a weak D call TRBD2 (7 bases). The germline V gene has CDR1 SGHNT and CDR2 YENEEA. CDR3 length equals 17 residues. Deletions cut 5 bases from V and 1 base from J, with 21 bases between.

The chain links TRBV6-5 to TRBJ2-7, with D perhaps given as TRBD1 or TRBD2 (5 bases each). CDR3 size: 13 residues. Per germline, CDR1 MNHEY and CDR2 SVGAGI. V was shortened by 4 bases and J by 3 bases, with 10 bases between the two germline ends. The CDR3 protein is CASSSGTRYEQYF. The CDR3, as DNA: TGTGCCAGCAGTTCCGGGACGCGCTACGAGCAGTACTTC.

The chain couples TRBV6-6 to TRBJ2-7; D remains ambiguous. V gave up 5 bases and J gave up 5 bases, with 10 bases separating them. Per germline, CDR1 MNHNY and CDR2 SVGAGI (reference sequence). The CDR3 runs 12 residues. The CDR3 region is CASSPAINEQYF. The DNA of the CDR3 is TGTGCCAGCAGTCCTGCCATTAACGAGCAGTACTTC.

The genes are TRBV10-2 and TRBJ1-4, with 8 bases that match TRBD1. Germline CDR1 reads WSHSY; CDR2 reads SAAADI. The CDR3 sequence is 12 residues long. Trimming took 6 bases from V and 7 from J; bases not matched to a gene: 1. CDR3 DNA sequence: TGCGCCAGCAGCGGGACAGGTGAAAAACTGTTTTTT. Protein product: CASSGTGEKLFF.

This sequence joins TRBV7-6 and TRBJ1-4; a weak D match, TRBD1 (6 bases). The germline V and J ends were trimmed by 5 bases and 7 bases, with 11 bases remaining between them. Germline CDR1 SGHVS, CDR2 FNYEAQ. The CDR3 covers 13 residues. CDR3 in DNA: TGTGCCAGCAGCGGAGGGGGGAGTGAAAAACTGTTTTTT. It yields the protein CASSGGGSEKLFF.

This clone was picked up a small number of times. The chain couples TRBV9 to TRBJ1-1; unclear D gene. V was clipped by 7 bases and J by 0 bases, with 7 bases between them. CDR1 is SGDLS, CDR2 YYNGEE, per germline. CDR3 length: 12 residues. In DNA, the CDR3 is TGTGCCAGCTCGAAGCTGAACACTGAAGCTTTCTTT. Translated: CASSKLNTEAFF.

The chain uses TRBV10-3 and TRBJ1-5, with D maybe TRBD1 (5 bases). The CDR3 is 15 amino acids. V lost 0 bases, J lost 7 bases, and 13 bases lay in between. Germline V gives CDR1 ENHRY, CDR2 SYGVKD. In nucleotides, the CDR3 is TGTGCCATCAGTGAGTCTATTGGGGGGTTACAGCCCCAGCATTTT. Its translation is CAISESIGGLQPQHF.

J is TRBJ1-2 and V is TRBV7-2, with TRBD1 matching 7 bases. Germline CDR1 reads SGHTA; CDR2 reads FQGNSA. Trimming took 5 bases from V and 4 from J; bases not matched to a gene: 7. This CDR3 is built from 14 residues. The CDR3 coding sequence is TGTGCCAGCAGCCAAAGGGGACAGATCTATGGCTACACCTTC. Its translation is CASSQRGQIYGYTF.

J is TRBJ2-2 and V is TRBV5-4; D unclear. V lost 3 bases and J 8 bases, leaving 11 bases between the germline ends. Germline V CDR1 and CDR2: SGHNT, YYREEE (reference sequence). The CDR3 has 13 residues. The CDR3 region has the DNA TGTGCCAGCAGCTCCTCGGGTGCTGGGGAGCTGTTTTTT. Protein: CASSSSGAGELFF.

The CDR3 region is CASSLEPDRVGGYTF. DNA of the CDR3: TGTGCCAGCAGCTTGGAACCCGACAGGGTCGGTGGCTACACCTTC. The V gene is TRBV5-6, the J gene TRBJ1-2; 7 nucleotides agree with TRBD1. CDR3 length equals 15 residues. Germline CDR1 and CDR2: SGHDT and YYEEEE. J lost 7 bases, V lost 0 bases, and 9 bases had no gene match.

This chain links TRBV18 with TRBJ2-5, with D possibly being TRBD2 (5 bases). Trimming cost V 2 bases and J 4 bases, with 5 bases left between them. This CDR3 has 12 residues. The germline V gene has CDR1 KGHSH and CDR2 LQKENI. The DNA for the CDR3 is TGTGCCAGCTCACCAGGGAGAGAGACCCAGTACTTC. Amino acids: CASSPGRETQYF.

The chain uses TRBV5-1 and TRBJ1-6, with 8 nucleotides matching TRBD1. V shed 4 bases, J shed 7 bases, and the junction held 4 bases outside the gene matches. Germline CDR1 and CDR2: SGHRS and YFSETQ. This CDR3 comprises 14 residues. CDR3 region: CASSATGGNSPLHF. CDR3 bases: TGCGCCAGCAGCGCTACAGGGGGGAATTCACCCCTCCACTTT.